Below are 6 T cell receptor beta chains sequenced from a single sample in a study of blood T cell repertoires in COVID-19. Measured with immunoSEQ multiplex PCR; TCRdb has only the in-frame clones, and not every one. The data show around 28,000 clones, with roughly 89% seen just once and about a sixth held by the top ten. Sequencing used peripheral blood. These receptors came from a human donor in a cohort sampled during active COVID-19.

V usage is TRBV3-1 (or the pseudogene TRBV3-2) and J usage is TRBJ2-1; 8 nucleotides align to TRBD1. Looked up from germline, CDR1 is LGHDT and CDR2 is YNNKEL (reference sequence). The CDR3 contains 19 residues. Germline trimming cut 0 bases from V and 1 base from J; bases unmatched to any gene: 11. The CDR3 nucleotides read TGTGCCAGCAGCCAAGATATCAGGGGGCGGCGGTCATCCTACAATGAGCAGTTCTTC. Its translation: CASSQDIRGRRSSYNEQFF.

The J gene is TRBJ2-1, the V gene TRBV19; D may be TRBD2 (6 bases). The CDR3 runs to 15 residues. Germline lookup yields CDR1 LNHDA and CDR2 SQIVND (reference sequence). Trimming pared 3 bases from V and 4 bases from J, leaving 13 bases between. The CDR3 DNA reads TGTGCCAGTAGTATGGGTCTAGCGCCTTACAATGAGCAGTTCTTC. Translation: CASSMGLAPYNEQFF.

The rearrangement uses TRBV4-2 and TRBJ2-3, with 8 bases matching TRBD2. Per germline, CDR1 LGHNA and CDR2 YNFKEQ. V lost 4 bases, J lost 0 bases, and 3 bases stayed unmatched. This CDR3 has 15 residues. CDR3 DNA: TGTGCCAGCAGCCCGGAGCGGGGGAGCACAGATACGCAGTATTTT. It specifies CASSPERGSTDTQYF.

The rearrangement joins TRBV7-8 to TRBJ1-4, with 7 nucleotides matching TRBD1. Germline V gene sequence: CDR1 SGHVS, CDR2 FQNEAQ. The CDR3 spans 16 residues. V was pared by 5 bases and J by 0 bases, with 6 bases of the junction left unmatched. Written as DNA, the CDR3 is TGTGCCAGCAGCCCTCGACAGGGAGCAACTAATGAAAAACTGTTTTTT. This sequence encodes CASSPRQGATNEKLFF.

The rearrangement joins TRBV29-1 to TRBJ2-3; the D is unclear. Trimming left V 3 bases short and J 0 bases short, with 10 bases between. This CDR3 is 14 amino acids long. Germline CDR1 reads SQVTM; CDR2 reads ANQGSEA. The CDR3 loop is CSVEISRSTDTQYF. CDR3 coding DNA: TGCAGCGTTGAGATCTCACGGAGCACAGATACGCAGTATTTT.

V gene TRBV24-1 combines with J gene TRBJ2-5, with TRBD2 identical over 14 bases. Germline values: CDR1 KGHDR, CDR2 SFDVKD. This CDR3 is 17 amino acids long. V was clipped by 4 bases and J by 5 bases; unmatched bases: 8. The DNA for the CDR3 is TGTGCCACCAGTGAAAATGGACTAGCGGGAGGTGTTGAGACCCAGTACTTC. Its protein is CATSENGLAGGVETQYF.